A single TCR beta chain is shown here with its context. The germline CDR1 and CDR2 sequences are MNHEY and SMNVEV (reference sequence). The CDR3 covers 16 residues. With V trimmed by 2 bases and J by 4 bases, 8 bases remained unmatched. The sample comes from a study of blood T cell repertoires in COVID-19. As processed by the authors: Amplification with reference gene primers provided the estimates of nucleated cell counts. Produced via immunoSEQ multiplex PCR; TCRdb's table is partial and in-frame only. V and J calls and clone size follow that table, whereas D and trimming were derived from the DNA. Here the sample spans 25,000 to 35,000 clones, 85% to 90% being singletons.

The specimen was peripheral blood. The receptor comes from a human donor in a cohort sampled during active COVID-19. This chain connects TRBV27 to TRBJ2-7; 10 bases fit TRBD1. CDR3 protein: CASSLHPGQGIYEQYF. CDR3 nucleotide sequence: TGTGCCAGCAGTTTACATCCGGGACAGGGGATTTACGAGCAGTACTTC.